One sample yielded the 29 T cell receptor beta chains listed below, sequenced in a study of OX40 agonist ivuxolimab in advanced cancers. Produced via immunoSEQ multiplex PCR; TCRdb's table is partial and in-frame only. The profile shows 25,000 or so clones, approximately 77% of them singletons. The source material was CD4+ or CD8+ T cells sorted from blood, sampled in a trial of the OX40 agonist ivuxolimab. Every receptor here comes from an adult with an advanced solid tumor such as melanoma, head and neck, liver or kidney cancer.

The chain couples TRBV6-6 to TRBJ2-3, with D tentatively TRBD2 (7 bases). Germline V gene sequence: CDR1 MNHNY, CDR2 SVGAGI (reference sequence). The CDR3 consists of 15 residues. V shed 7 bases and J shed 3 bases, with 17 bases lying between them. The CDR3, as DNA: TGTGCCAGCATCCGACGAGGGGGGGAAACAGATACGCAGTATTTT. This encodes CASIRRGGETDTQYF.

The chain employs TRBV7-2 and TRBJ2-7, with TRBD2 as a possible D gene (6 bases). Looked up from germline, CDR1 is SGHTA and CDR2 is FQGNSA. Trimming took 4 bases from V and 2 from J, leaving 15 bases between them. The CDR3 sequence is 15 residues long. CDR3 in amino acids: CASSSRRGGTYEQYF. The CDR3 nucleotides are TGTGCCAGCAGCTCCCGGCGGGGCGGCACCTACGAGCAGTACTTC. The variable domain in full, completed from reference TRBV7-2 and TRBJ2-7, reads GAGVSQSPSNKVTEKGKDVELRCDPISGHTALYWYRQSLGQGLEFLIYFQGNSAPDKSGLPSDRFSAERTGGSVSTLTIQRTQQEDSAVYLCASSSRRGGTYEQYFGPGTRLTVT.

The gene calls are TRBV5-1 and TRBJ2-1; 8 bases match TRBD1. CDR3 length: 14 amino acids. The trim removed 0 bases at V and 5 bases at J, leaving 1 base unmatched. The germline V gene has CDR1 SGHRS and CDR2 YFSETQ. The CDR3 DNA sequence: TGCGCCAGCAGCTTGGTGGGACAGGACAATGAGCAGTTCTTC. It encodes CASSLVGQDNEQFF.

The chain couples TRBV4-3 to TRBJ2-2; 16 bases align to TRBD2. Per the germline V gene, CDR1 is LGHNA and CDR2 is YSLEER. The ends lost 1 base at V and 7 bases at J; junction bases unmatched: 3. The CDR3 is 17 residues long. The CDR3, as DNA: TGCGCCAGCAGCCAAGCTGGGACTAGCGGGAGGGTCGGGGAGCTGTTTTTT. Protein: CASSQAGTSGRVGELFF.

This clone was seen a single time. This chain joins TRBV9 and TRBJ2-5, with TRBD1 as a possible D gene (5 bases). This CDR3 spans 17 amino acids. CDR1 and CDR2 from the germline V gene are SGDLS and YYNGEE. V dropped 3 bases and J dropped 5 bases, with 23 bases sitting between them. The CDR3 coding sequence is TGTGCCAGCAGCGGCCTAAAGGGGTCGGTTGTTGGGGAGACCCAGTACTTC. This encodes CASSGLKGSVVGETQYF.

This clone was detected only a few times. The chain recombines TRBV7-9 with TRBJ2-2; D may correspond to TRBD1 or TRBD2 (5 bases each). There are 14 residues in the CDR3. Germline V gene data show CDR1 as SEHNR and CDR2 as FQNEAQ (reference sequence). Between the trimmed V and J ends, which lost 4 bases and 4 bases, there was a span of 10 bases. The CDR3 spells CASSSMGVTGELFF. CDR3 nucleotides: TGTGCCAGCAGCTCAATGGGGGTCACCGGGGAGCTGTTTTTT.

The V and J genes are TRBV4-1 and TRBJ1-2, with a tentative D call TRBD1 (6 bases). The CDR3 totals 13 residues. Deletions cut 4 bases from V and 5 bases from J, with 11 bases between. The germline V gene has CDR1 MGHRA and CDR2 YSYEKL. This CDR3 is CASSPRGDYGYTF. CDR3 bases: TGCGCCAGCAGCCCAAGGGGGGATTATGGCTACACCTTC.

The chain is built from TRBV6-1 and TRBJ2-7; a weak D match, TRBD2 (5 bases). Germline CDR1 is MNHNS and CDR2 is SASEGT. The CDR3 is 15 residues long. V was shortened by 7 bases and J by 3 bases, with 19 bases between the two germline ends. The CDR3 region has the DNA TGTGCCAGCAACTATGACCGTCGCGGACTCTACGAGCAGTACTTC. Encoded protein: CASNYDRRGLYEQYF.

This clone was observed a few times. The chain joins TRBV5-1 to TRBJ1-3; no clear D gene. Trimming took 5 bases from V and 0 from J, leaving 9 bases between them. There are 14 residues in the CDR3. Germline CDR1 is SGHRS and CDR2 is YFSETQ. DNA for the CDR3: TGCGCCAGCAGAGAGGGAAGCTCTGGAAACACCATATATTTT. Its protein is CASREGSSGNTIYF.

V and J are TRBV13 and TRBJ2-2, with D possibly being TRBD2 (5 bases). Germline assignment: CDR1 PRHDT and CDR2 FYEKMQ (reference sequence). Trimming took 5 bases from V and 6 from J, leaving 13 bases between them. The CDR3 is made up of 14 amino acids. CDR3 coding DNA: TGTGCCAGCAGCGGCGATATGGAGGCCGGGGAGCTGTTTTTT. This gives the protein CASSGDMEAGELFF.

This clone is deemed medium-sized. V is TRBV19 and J is TRBJ2-5; 7 nucleotides agree with TRBD1. Unmatched junction bases numbered 8, after V lost 8 bases and J lost 5 bases. From germline, CDR1 is LNHDA and CDR2 SQIVND (reference sequence). This CDR3 is 13 amino acids long. The CDR3 protein is CASGDSRGETQYF. The CDR3 DNA sequence: TGTGCCAGTGGGGACAGTCGGGGTGAGACCCAGTACTTC.

The V call is TRBV7-2, the J call TRBJ1-2; D is undetermined. CDR3 length: 13 amino acids. V lost 1 base to trimming and J lost 7 bases, with 10 bases between them. Looked up from germline, CDR1 is SGHTA and CDR2 is FQGNSA. The CDR3 DNA is TGTGCCAGCAGCTTAGATCGGACCCGTGGCTACACCTTC. Translated: CASSLDRTRGYTF.

The chain recombines TRBV7-2 with TRBJ1-2; 7 bases line up with TRBD1. CDR3 length equals 13 residues. Per the germline V gene, CDR1 is SGHTA and CDR2 is FQGNSA. V lost 2 bases and J lost 7; bases outside the gene matches: 4. The CDR3 spells CASSLQGDGGYTF. CDR3 coding DNA: TGTGCCAGCAGCTTACAGGGGGATGGTGGCTACACCTTC.

This rearrangement joins TRBV5-1 to TRBJ2-7; D is undetermined. Trimming took 4 bases from V and 0 from J, leaving 11 bases between them. This CDR3 contains 14 residues. Germline V gives CDR1 SGHRS, CDR2 YFSETQ. The DNA for the CDR3 is TGCGCCAGCAGCCCCAGTTCGAGCTCCTACGAGCAGTACTTC. Encoded protein: CASSPSSSSYEQYF. The variable domain in full, with the rest retrieved from reference TRBV5-1 and TRBJ2-7, is KAGVTQTPRYLIKTRGQQVTLSCSPISGHRSVSWYQQTPGQGLQFLFEYFSETQRNKGNFPGRFSGRQFSNSRSEMNVSTLELGDSALYLCASSPSSSSYEQYFGPGTRLTVT.

This sequence joins TRBV6-5 and TRBJ2-2; tentatively, D is TRBD1 or TRBD2 (5 bases each). Germline V gene sequence: CDR1 MNHEY, CDR2 SVGAGI. This CDR3 contains 14 residues. V was cut by 2 bases and J by 4 bases, with 8 bases left in between. This chain's CDR3 is CASSYARGTGELFF. DNA for the CDR3: TGTGCCAGCAGTTACGCGAGGGGCACCGGGGAGCTGTTTTTT.

The V gene is TRBV28, the J gene TRBJ2-1; D could derive from TRBD1 or TRBD2 (5 bases each). V dropped 9 bases and J dropped 4 bases, with 10 bases sitting between them. Germline V gene lookup returns CDR1 MDHEN and CDR2 SYDVKM. CDR3 length: 12 amino acids. CDR3 sequence: CASGGRYNEQFF. The CDR3 DNA follows: TGTGCCAGTGGGGGACGTTACAATGAGCAGTTCTTC.

The chain joins TRBV14 to TRBJ2-7; D is perhaps TRBD2 (5 bases). Germline V CDR1 and CDR2: SGHDN, FVKESK. V lost 0 bases, J lost 0 bases, and 6 bases lay in between. The length of the CDR3 is 14 residues. In DNA form, the CDR3 reads TGTGCCAGCAGCCAAGACGGGATCTCCTACGAGCAGTACTTC. Its translation: CASSQDGISYEQYF.

The gene calls are TRBV18 and TRBJ2-3; 9 bases line up with TRBD2. The CDR3 has 16 residues. Germline loops: CDR1 KGHSH, CDR2 LQKENI. Trimming at V came to 2 bases and at J to 5 bases, leaving 8 bases not matched to a gene. The CDR3 DNA reads TGTGCCAGCTCACCAACCGCGGGGGGGCCGGGAGATACGCAGTATTTT. It translates to CASSPTAGGPGDTQYF.

The V call is TRBV19, the J call TRBJ2-2, with D possibly matching TRBD2 (7 bases). V lost 6 bases to trimming and J lost 0 bases, with 11 bases between them. The V gene's germline CDR1 is LNHDA and CDR2 SQIVND (reference sequence). The CDR3 has 15 amino acids. The CDR3 protein is CASSSGGANTGELFF. Written as DNA, the CDR3 is TGTGCCAGTAGCTCGGGGGGCGCGAACACCGGGGAGCTGTTTTTT.

The chain uses TRBV2 and TRBJ1-4, with D maybe TRBD1 (6 bases). Germline V gene data show CDR1 as SNHLY and CDR2 as FYNNEI. CDR3 size: 15 residues. Trimming took 2 bases from V and 12 from J, leaving 19 bases between them. This CDR3 reads CASSEQGTITKELFF. The CDR3 coding sequence is TGTGCCAGCAGTGAACAGGGGACAATTACGAAGGAACTGTTTTTT.

This chain links TRBV9 with TRBJ1-1, with D possibly being TRBD1 (6 bases). In germline, CDR1 is SGDLS, CDR2 YYNGEE. This CDR3 region has 16 residues. The germline V and J ends were trimmed by 4 bases and 8 bases, with 24 bases remaining between them. The DNA for the CDR3 is TGTGCCAGCAGCTCCTCTCACAGGGAACCTGTGCGAGAAGCTTTCTTT. Residues: CASSSSHREPVREAFF.

The chain couples TRBV30 to TRBJ2-3; 11 bases align to TRBD2. Germline CDR1 reads GTSNPN; CDR2 reads SVGIG (reference sequence). This CDR3 spans 15 amino acids. The V gene end was trimmed by 3 bases and the J gene end by 0 bases; junction bases not matched to a gene: 2. The CDR3 reads CAWRRTSGSTDTQYF. CDR3 bases: TGTGCCTGGAGGCGGACTAGCGGGAGCACAGATACGCAGTATTTT. The entire variable domain, with the rest obtained from reference TRBV30 and TRBJ2-3, is as follows: SQTIHQWPATLVQPVGSPLSLECTVEGTSNPNLYWYRQAAGRGLQLLFYSVGIGQISSEVPQNLSASRPQDRQFILSSKKLLLSDSGFYLCAWRRTSGSTDTQYFGPGTRLTVL.

This rearrangement joins TRBV6-5 to TRBJ1-2, with D tentatively TRBD1 (5 bases). The germline gives CDR1 MNHEY, CDR2 SVGAGI. This CDR3 has 13 amino acids. V lost 5 bases, J lost 7 bases, and 14 bases lay in between. CDR3 in amino acids: CASSTDRVGGYTF. The DNA for the CDR3 is TGTGCCAGCAGTACAGACAGAGTTGGTGGCTACACCTTC.

This clone showed up just a few times. The chain links TRBV15 to TRBJ2-1; 9 nucleotides match TRBD2. The CDR3 has 17 residues. Germline trimming cut 0 bases from V and 4 bases from J; bases unmatched to any gene: 7. Germline V gives CDR1 LNHNV, CDR2 YYDKDF (reference sequence). The CDR3, as DNA: TGTGCCACCAGCAGAGAGGCTAGCGGGAACCCGTACAATGAGCAGTTCTTC. This gives the protein CATSREASGNPYNEQFF.

In this sample, this clone turned up a few times. This sequence joins TRBV27 and TRBJ1-4, with no clear D. V shed 0 bases and J shed 4 bases, with 6 bases lying between them. CDR1 is MNHEY and CDR2 is SMNVEV in the germline V gene (reference sequence). This CDR3 is 14 amino acids long. CDR3 bases: TGTGCCAGCAGTTTATCCGTGAATAATGAAAAACTGTTTTTT. Residues: CASSLSVNNEKLFF.

The V and J genes are TRBV11-2 and TRBJ2-1, with unresolved D. The CDR3 totals 11 residues. Trimming left V 6 bases short and J 10 bases short, with 10 bases between. The germline V gene encodes CDR1 SGHAT and CDR2 FQNNGV. DNA for the CDR3: TGTGCCAGCAGTTATGGTTACGAGCAGTTCTTC. Translation: CASSYGYEQFF.

The V call is TRBV29-1, the J call TRBJ1-2; D unclear. V lost 2 bases, J lost 4 bases, and 5 bases lay in between. The CDR3 spans 11 residues. Germline CDR1 reads SQVTM; CDR2 reads ANQGSEA. The CDR3 spells CSVEQGYGYTF. The CDR3, as DNA: TGCAGCGTTGAACAAGGCTATGGCTACACCTTC.

V and J are TRBV28 and TRBJ1-1; D gene ambiguous. The CDR3 has 16 amino acids. The germline V and J ends were trimmed by 4 bases and 5 bases, with 20 bases remaining between them. Germline-derived CDR1 and CDR2 are MDHEN and SYDVKM. The DNA of the CDR3 is TGTGCCAGCAGTTGGTATTTGGATAGTAGGAAGACTGAAGCTTTCTTT. This gives the protein CASSWYLDSRKTEAFF.

This rearrangement joins TRBV30 to TRBJ2-1; D gene ambiguous. The V end lost 3 bases, the J end lost 10 bases, and 25 bases lay between the germline ends. The CDR3 length is 16 residues. Germline CDR1 reads GTSNPN; CDR2 reads SVGIG (reference sequence). The chain's CDR3 is CAWRTYGGLRNLEQFF. For the CDR3, the DNA is TGTGCCTGGAGAACATACGGTGGGCTGCGAAATTTGGAGCAGTTCTTC. The full variable domain, rest sourced from reference TRBV30 and TRBJ2-1, is SQTIHQWPATLVQPVGSPLSLECTVEGTSNPNLYWYRQAAGRGLQLLFYSVGIGQISSEVPQNLSASRPQDRQFILSSKKLLLSDSGFYLCAWRTYGGLRNLEQFFGPGTRLTVL.